This T cell receptor (beta chain) was recovered during a study of cytomegalovirus exposure and HLA in healthy donors (dated 2017 in TCRdb). For the wider study: In an earlier analysis of around 540 of the donors, 276 Gb of sequence data and 90 million to 120 million unique TCR beta sequences from about 180 million T cells were reported. Roughly 300 gigabases of sequencing data and about 92 million unique TCR sequences made up an early release that covered under 750 HLA-typed donors. Class I and class II HLA loci were covered by the typing at four-digit resolution. An earlier analysis of nearly 600 of the donors applied high-throughput TCR beta sequencing to assess whether each TCR beta V gene segment acted as functional or pseudogenic. The aim of the study was to test whether cataloging public T cell receptors could identify signatures of past pathogen exposure. All discovery cohort repertoires had been generated using a single sequencing platform. The study combined high-throughput TCR immunosequencing, statistical association of individual TCRs with disease status, and machine learning to predict cytomegalovirus infection status. Along with the approximately 700-subject first cohort, a separate validation cohort of about 110 different subjects was used. Donor age, sex, ethnicity and CMV serostatus were collected together with the repertoire data. The T cell repertoires of 666 subjects were profiled by immunosequencing and related to cytomegalovirus serostatus. To study patterns of TCR occurrence, a later analysis re-analyzed previously published TCR beta repertoires from more than 550 donors and added high-resolution HLA genotyping. Because of strong linkage in the cohort, roughly 5 DR-DQ haplotypes were treated as single units for association and clustering. On average, 235,054 unique TCR beta nucleotide sequences were sequenced per donor among a few hundred genotyped donors of the cohort, with roughly 18% of those sequences being non-productive. Rather than using new phenotypic data, the later analysis identified candidate immune exposures from TCR beta sequences and from how often those sequences occurred across donors. A later genetic analysis used genome-wide SNP genotypes for about 60% of the roughly 700 donors, treating that subset as a discovery cohort. Of the roughly 400 genotyped donors, 81% were placed in the genetic ancestry cluster associated with self-reported Caucasian donors. Typing coverage differed by locus: A, B, C, DRB1 and DQB1 were typed in roughly 620-630 donors, DQA1 in about 500, DPA1 in 606, and DPB1 in 450 to 480. Overall results and qualifications from the work: Linkage disequilibrium might explain the correlated functional status among segregating V segments, but an unknown experimental factor could not be ruled out. Because HLA typing was unavailable for some donors at each locus, only the typed subset was used in association tests. A few of the identified cytomegalovirus-associated TCR beta chains were confirmed in vitro to be specific for cytomegalovirus antigens. A later analysis found that HLA-associated TCR beta chains were more clonally expanded and had lower generation probabilities than equally common non-associated chains. A later analysis reported that several top co-occurrence clusters appeared linked to parvovirus B19, influenza, CMV and Epstein-Barr virus. The study gave a list of about 170 TCR beta chains associated with cytomegalovirus. A cluster of highly shared sequence variants was judged likely to represent a technical artifact of the sequencing pipeline. In a later genetic analysis, a missense DCLRE1C variant was associated with V-gene and J-gene trimming of TCR beta chains, and the association was replicated in an independent cohort. Across donors, most TCR sequences were observed very rarely, whereas some public TCRs were present in many individuals. For the cohort, immune exposure information was limited to CMV serostatus. A further reported finding was that TCR beta sequences accurately predicted the HLA-A and HLA-B alleles for most subjects in the first cohort. At a false discovery rate of 0.05, a later analysis linked fewer than 20,000 TCR beta sequences to specific HLA alleles. In a later analysis, TCR association rates were found to vary across HLA loci, with the most associated TCRs seen for DRB1 alleles and the fewest for HLA-C alleles. Some IMGT-functional V segments, including TRBV6-2 and TRBV6-3, could not be told apart with the 87-base-pair reads, so those segments were excluded. A later genetic analysis reported fewer N-insertions in productive TCRs among donors in an Asian-associated ancestry cluster than the roughly 700-donor mean. Roughly uniform sequencing depth across donors was assumed in presence/absence analyses, although this assumption may not hold. Because counts were too low, about 18 rarely observed V segments, including chromosome 9 orphons, were left out of the earlier analysis of about 620 of the donors. A later analysis found that most CMV-associated TCR beta chains appeared HLA-restricted, with HLA associations seemingly driven largely by CMV exposure. Cytomegalovirus status was reported to be diagnosed by the classifier with high specificity and sensitivity in both the original and validation cohorts. The authors suggested that the approach could potentially be generalized to other disease states and immunological phenotypes. Only TCR beta chains were sequenced in this cohort, and the absence of alpha or paired-chain data limited detectable features. When HLA alleles, especially DR and DQ, strongly co-occurred, attributing TCR associations to individual alleles was difficult. An earlier analysis of approximately 570 of the donors showed that most TCR beta V segments appeared in productive rearrangements either about 87% or about 30% of the time, which broadly matched IMGT annotations.

In regard to this clone: Its antigen remains undetermined. No base quality values were provided; no much bigger clone lies one nucleotide off.

The cohort consisted of 600 to 750 healthy bone marrow donors. Cohort members were all nominally healthy when sampled, although unrecorded immune exposures were likely present. The donor tested CMV seronegative, placing the donor among the 350 to 400 seronegative members of the cohort. A peripheral blood sample was provided by each donor, and peripheral blood mononuclear cells were used for TCR beta sequencing. The Qiagen DNeasy Blood Extraction Kit was used to extract genomic DNA from the blood cell samples. From V the trimming removes 6 bases and from J it removes 7 bases, while the gene matches leave 7 bases of the junction unaccounted for. From a lookup of the germline V gene, CDR1 and CDR2 are SQVTM and ANQGSEA. Inclusive of the bounding cysteine and phenylalanine, the CDR3 is 13 residues long. Just the 39-base CDR3 DNA is kept, in frame starting at base 1. Library method: the immunoSEQ multiplex PCR assay. For the multiplex PCR, a mixture combining 60 forward primers for TCR Vbeta segments and 13 reverse primers for TCR Jbeta segments was used. Amplification of the CDR3 region of rearranged TCR beta genes was performed with a multiplex PCR assay on genomic DNA. The amplified TCR beta libraries were sequenced on the Illumina HiSeq System as 87-base-pair reads. Per the source publication's procedure: In a later analysis, tens of millions of unique TCR beta chains were counted across the 650 to 700 repertoires, and roughly 11 million of these chains were shared by at least two donors. Raw reads were error-corrected and collapsed into unique sequences with a nearest-neighbor algorithm that merged closely related sequences to remove PCR and sequencing errors. CDR3 sequences were aligned to IMGT reference sequences to assign V, D and J gene segments. For a sequence to be retained, a match of at least six nucleotides to both a V gene segment and a J gene segment was required. Rearrangements were classified as productive when the CDR3 lacked stop codons and remained in frame with V and J, and all other rearrangements were classified as non-productive. Following IMGT convention, CDR3 was defined as the stretch from the second conserved V-encoded cysteine to the conserved J-encoded phenylalanine. In an earlier analysis of approximately 500 of the donors, sequences lacking an unambiguous match to a single V gene segment were excluded. In an earlier analysis of approximately 610 of the donors, V segments were called functional above 56.7% productive rearrangements and were called segregating when the between-donor standard deviation exceeded 5%. A statistical classification framework was built for diagnosing cytomegalovirus status from the catalog of TCR beta chain sequences. A later analysis assigned V and J genes by comparing TCR nucleotide sequences with IMGT/GENE-DB human TR gene sequences. In a later analysis, CDR3 sequences and most-parsimonious VDJ recombination scenarios were assigned using the TCRdist pipeline. In a later analysis, each TCR beta chain was defined by its CDR3 amino acid sequence together with its V-gene family, and reads lacking a unique V-gene family were excluded. To address suspected cross-contamination and a sequencing artifact, a later analysis removed 550 to 750 highly shared, low-generation-probability nucleotide sequences. For each public chain, a later analysis derived a clonal expansion index from normalized ranks of inferred template counts within each repertoire. A later analysis computed generation probabilities with a VDJ recombination model fitted to out-of-frame rearrangements, and checked the results against IGoR. In a later analysis, hypergeometric tests were used to score TCR-TCR, TCR-HLA and TCR-CMV co-occurrence, with a repertoire-size bias correction applied to TCR pairs. False discovery rates were estimated in a later analysis by permuting HLA or CMV assignments 20 times. In a later analysis, co-occurring TCRs were grouped using DBSCAN, and TCRdist sequence similarity was added for clustering within HLA-allele-positive subsets. Repertoires with fewer than 30,000 or more than 120,000 public chains, plus five repertoires with anomalous nucleotide sharing, were excluded from co-occurrence clustering. TCRdb carries this immuneACCESS record with in-frame sequences only. Its versions omit some clonotypes, under half of them owing to an unresolved V gene in the studies checked, with the rest unexplained. That table gives V, J and clone size, and the DNA gave D and trimming. The sample yields tens of thousands of clones; around 75% were counted once. The leading ten clones occupy 7.2% of the sample.

Sequencing was performed on PBMCs. The rearranged chain carries TRBV29-1 and TRBJ1-4, and TRBD1 matches 8 of the central bases. This TCR was sampled from a woman aged 40 to 55 in good health and CMV-seronegative. CDR3 protein: CSVLQDRVEKLFF. The base sequence is TGCAGCGTGCTGCAGGACAGGGTTGAAAAACTGTTTTTT.